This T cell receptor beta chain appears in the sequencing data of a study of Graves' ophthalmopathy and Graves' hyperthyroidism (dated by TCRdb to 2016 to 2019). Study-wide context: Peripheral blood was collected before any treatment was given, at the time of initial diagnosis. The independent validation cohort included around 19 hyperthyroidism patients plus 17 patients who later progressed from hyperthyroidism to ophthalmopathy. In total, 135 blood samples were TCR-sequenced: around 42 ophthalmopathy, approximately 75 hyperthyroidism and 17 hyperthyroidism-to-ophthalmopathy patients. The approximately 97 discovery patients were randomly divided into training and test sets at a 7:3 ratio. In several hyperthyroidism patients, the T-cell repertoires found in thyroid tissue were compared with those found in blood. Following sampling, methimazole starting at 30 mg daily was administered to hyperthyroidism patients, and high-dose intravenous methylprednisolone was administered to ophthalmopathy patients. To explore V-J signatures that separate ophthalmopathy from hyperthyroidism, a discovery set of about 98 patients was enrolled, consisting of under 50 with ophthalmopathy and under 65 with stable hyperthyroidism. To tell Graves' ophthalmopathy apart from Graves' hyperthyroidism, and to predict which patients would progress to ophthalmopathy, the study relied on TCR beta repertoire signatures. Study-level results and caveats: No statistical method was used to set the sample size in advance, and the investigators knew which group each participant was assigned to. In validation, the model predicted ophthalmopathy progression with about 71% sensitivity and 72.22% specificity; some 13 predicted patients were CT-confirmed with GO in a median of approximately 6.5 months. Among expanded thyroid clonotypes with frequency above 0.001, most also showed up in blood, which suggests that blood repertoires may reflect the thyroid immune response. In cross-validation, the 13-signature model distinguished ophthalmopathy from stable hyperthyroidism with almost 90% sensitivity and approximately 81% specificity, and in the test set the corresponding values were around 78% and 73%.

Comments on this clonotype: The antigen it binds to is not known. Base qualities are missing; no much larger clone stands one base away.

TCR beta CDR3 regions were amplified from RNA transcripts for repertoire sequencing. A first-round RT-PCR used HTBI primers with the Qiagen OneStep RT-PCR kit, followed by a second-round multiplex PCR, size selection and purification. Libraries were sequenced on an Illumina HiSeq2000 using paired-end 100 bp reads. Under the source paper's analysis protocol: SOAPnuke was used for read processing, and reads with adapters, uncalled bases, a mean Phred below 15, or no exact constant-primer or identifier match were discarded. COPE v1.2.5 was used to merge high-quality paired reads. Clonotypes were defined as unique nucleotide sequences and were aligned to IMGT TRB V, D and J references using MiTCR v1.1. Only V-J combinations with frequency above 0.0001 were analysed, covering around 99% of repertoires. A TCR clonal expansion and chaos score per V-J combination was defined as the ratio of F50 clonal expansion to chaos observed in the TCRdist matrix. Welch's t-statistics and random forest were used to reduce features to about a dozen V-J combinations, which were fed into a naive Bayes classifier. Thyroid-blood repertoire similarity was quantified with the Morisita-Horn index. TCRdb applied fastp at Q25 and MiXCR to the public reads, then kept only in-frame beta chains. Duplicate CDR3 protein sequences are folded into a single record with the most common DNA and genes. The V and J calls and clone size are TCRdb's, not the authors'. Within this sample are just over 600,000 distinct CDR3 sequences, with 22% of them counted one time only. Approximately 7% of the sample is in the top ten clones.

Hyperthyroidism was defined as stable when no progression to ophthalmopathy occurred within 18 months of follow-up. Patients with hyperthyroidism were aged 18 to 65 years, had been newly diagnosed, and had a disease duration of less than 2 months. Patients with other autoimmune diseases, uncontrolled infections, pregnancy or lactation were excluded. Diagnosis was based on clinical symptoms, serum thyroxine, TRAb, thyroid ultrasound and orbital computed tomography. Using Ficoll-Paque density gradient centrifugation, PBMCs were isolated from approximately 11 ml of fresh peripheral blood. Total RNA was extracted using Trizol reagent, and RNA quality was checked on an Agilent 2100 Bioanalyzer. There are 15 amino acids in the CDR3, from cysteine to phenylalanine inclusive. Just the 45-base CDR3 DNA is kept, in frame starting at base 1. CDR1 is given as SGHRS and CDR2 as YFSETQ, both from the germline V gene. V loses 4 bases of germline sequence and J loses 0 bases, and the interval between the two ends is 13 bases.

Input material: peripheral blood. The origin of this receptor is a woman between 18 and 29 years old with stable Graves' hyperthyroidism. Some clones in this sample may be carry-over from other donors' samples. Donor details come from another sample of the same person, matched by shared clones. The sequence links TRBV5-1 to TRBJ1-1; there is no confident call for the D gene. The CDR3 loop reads CASSGVGPVNTEAFF. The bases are TGCGCCAGCAGCGGGGTGGGTCCGGTGAACACTGAAGCTTTCTTT. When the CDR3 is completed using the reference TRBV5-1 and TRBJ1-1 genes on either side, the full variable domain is KAGVTQTPRYLIKTRGQQVTLSCSPISGHRSVSWYQQTPGQGLQFLFEYFSETQRNKGNFPGRFSGRQFSNSRSEMNVSTLELGDSALYLCASSGVGPVNTEAFFGQGTRLTVV.